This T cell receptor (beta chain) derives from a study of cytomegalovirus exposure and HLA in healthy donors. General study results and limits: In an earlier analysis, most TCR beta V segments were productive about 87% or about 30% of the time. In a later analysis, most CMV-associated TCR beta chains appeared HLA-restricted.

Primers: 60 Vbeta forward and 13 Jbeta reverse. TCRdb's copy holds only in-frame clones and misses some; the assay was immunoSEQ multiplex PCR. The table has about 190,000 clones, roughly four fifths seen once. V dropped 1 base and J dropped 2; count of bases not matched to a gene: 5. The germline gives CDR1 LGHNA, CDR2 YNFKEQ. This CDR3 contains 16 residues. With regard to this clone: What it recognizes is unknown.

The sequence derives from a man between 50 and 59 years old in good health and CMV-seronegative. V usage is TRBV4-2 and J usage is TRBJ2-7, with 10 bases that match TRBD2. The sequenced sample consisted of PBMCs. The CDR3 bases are TGTGCCAGCAGCCAAGGTCTAGCGGGAGAGGCCTACGAGCAGTACTTC. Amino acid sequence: CASSQGLAGEAYEQYF.